These 3 T cell receptor beta chains originate from one sample sequenced in a study of T cells and copy number aberrations in small-cell lung cancer (dated by TCRdb to the early 2020s). The method behind the library was the immunoSEQ multiplex PCR assay. TCRdb mirrors the immuneACCESS table, restricted to in-frame sequences. Some clones are absent from its copies; in checked studies, under half trace to an unresolved V gene, and the reason for the others is unknown. Across this sample there are about 2,600 clones, with 65% to 80% seen only once. The ten largest make up about 9.6% of the sample. The sequencing sample was made of normal tissue next to the tumor. These receptors were collected from a man aged 55 to 70 with small cell lung cancer.

This rearrangement joins TRBV18 to TRBJ1-6, with TRBD1 matching 8 bases. CDR1 KGHSH and CDR2 LQKENI come from the germline V gene. The CDR3 has 15 residues. J lost 8 bases, V lost 6 bases, and 9 bases had no gene match. The CDR3 DNA reads TGTGCCAGCTCCGCTTCAGGACAGGGTGATTCACCCCTCCACTTT. It is translated as CASSASGQGDSPLHF.

This clone was found a few times. The chain employs TRBV7-9 and TRBJ2-5; TRBD1 matches at 8 bases. Per germline, CDR1 SEHNR and CDR2 FQNEAQ (reference sequence). V was pared by 5 bases and J by 4 bases, with 9 bases of the junction left unmatched. The CDR3 totals 15 residues. CDR3 amino acids: CASSTDRQGIETQYF. CDR3 sequence (DNA): TGTGCCAGCAGCACCGATAGACAGGGGATAGAGACCCAGTACTTC.

This chain links TRBV11-1 with TRBJ2-5; D possibly corresponds to TRBD1 (5 bases). V dropped 5 bases and J dropped 4 bases, with 17 bases sitting between them. Per germline, CDR1 SGHAT and CDR2 FQDESV (reference sequence). This CDR3 contains 15 residues. CDR3 sequence: CASSAAPTGSETQYF. The CDR3 DNA is TGTGCCAGCAGCGCGGCGCCTACAGGATCAGAGACCCAGTACTTC.